Below are 26 T cell receptor beta chains sequenced from a single sample in a study of blood T cell repertoires in COVID-19. The method was immunoSEQ multiplex PCR; TCRdb's version includes in-frame clones alone and lacks a portion of them. The table lists about 55,000 clones, around 90% of them singletons. What was sequenced was peripheral blood. The source is a man aged 40-49 years with COVID-19, enrolled during active disease.

The CDR3 is CASSEPGTGYGYTF. The CDR3 DNA sequence: TGCGCCAGCAGTGAGCCGGGGACAGGGTATGGCTACACCTTC. The J gene is TRBJ1-2, the V gene TRBV10-2, with 9 positions matching TRBD1. The CDR3 runs to 14 residues. Trimming at V came to 2 bases and at J to 5 bases, leaving 3 bases not matched to a gene. Germline CDR1 and CDR2: WSHSY and SAAADI.

The rearrangement links TRBV21-1 to TRBJ2-7; TRBD2, as called in the table, went unchecked against the DNA. TRBV21-1 is a recognized pseudogene. The CDR3 covers 15 residues. Here the CDR3 DNA reads TGTGCCAGCAGCAGGACCGCGGGAGGGCCCCACGAGCAGTACTTC. It yields the protein CASSRTAGGPHEQYF.

This clone was detected a few times. The gene calls are TRBV5-1 and TRBJ2-7; 9 positions match TRBD1. The V gene end was trimmed by 4 bases and the J gene end by 5 bases; junction bases not matched to a gene: 4. Germline V lookup: CDR1 SGHRS, CDR2 YFSETQ. The CDR3 has 13 residues. CDR3 residues: CASSTDRGHEQYF. For the CDR3, the DNA is TGCGCCAGCAGCACGGACAGGGGTCACGAGCAGTACTTC.

CDR3 DNA sequence: TGTGCCAGCAGTGTAGGGGCTAATGAAAAACTGTTTTTT. It encodes CASSVGANEKLFF. The gene calls are TRBV25-1 and TRBJ1-4, with D possibly matching TRBD1 (5 bases). Trimming removed 4 bases from V and 3 bases from J, with 6 bases in between. Germline V gene sequence: CDR1 MGHDK, CDR2 SYGVNS. This CDR3 contains 13 residues.

J is TRBJ2-3 and V is TRBV5-6; 8 bases are a match to TRBD2. This CDR3 has 15 amino acids. CDR1 and CDR2 (germline): SGHDT, YYEEEE. Trimming cost V 1 base and J 2 bases; bases outside gene matches: 3. In DNA form, the CDR3 reads TGTGCCAGCAGCTTGTTACTAGCGGTCACAGATACGCAGTATTTT. This gives the protein CASSLLLAVTDTQYF.

This chain links TRBV6-5 with TRBJ2-1; 8 bases align to TRBD2. The germline V gene encodes CDR1 MNHEY and CDR2 SVGAGI. V was clipped by 8 bases and J by 4 bases; unmatched bases: 10. The CDR3 sequence is 15 residues long. The CDR3 region is CASEPRGGLYNEQFF. CDR3 sequence (DNA): TGTGCCAGCGAACCCCGGGGGGGACTGTACAATGAGCAGTTCTTC.

Here the CDR3 reads CASSFGGNTEAFF. The CDR3 nucleotides read TGTGCCAGCAGTTTCGGGGGGAACACTGAAGCTTTCTTT. The chain is built from TRBV27 and TRBJ1-1; D is perhaps TRBD1 (5 bases). V shed 3 bases and J shed 1 base, with 6 bases lying between them. Germline CDR1 reads MNHEY; CDR2 reads SMNVEV (reference sequence). The CDR3 loop spans 13 amino acids.

The V call is TRBV6-4, the J call TRBJ2-3, with D possibly being TRBD2 (7 bases). V was pared by 0 bases and J by 1 base, with 14 bases between. Germline CDR1 reads MRHNA; CDR2 reads SNTAGT. There are 17 residues in the CDR3. The CDR3 DNA reads as TGTGCCAGCAGTGACTCGGGGGGGACACCACGCACAGATACGCAGTATTTT. It translates to CASSDSGGTPRTDTQYF.

This rearrangement joins TRBV7-2 to TRBJ2-7, with TRBD1 matching over 11 bases. This CDR3 has 15 amino acids. CDR1 and CDR2 (germline): SGHTA, FQGNSA. The V segment lost 2 bases and the J segment 4 bases; nucleotides outside the gene matches: 4. CDR3 in amino acids: CASSLMGTGGYEQYF. CDR3 coding DNA: TGTGCCAGCAGCTTAATGGGGACAGGGGGTTACGAGCAGTACTTC.

The V gene is TRBV5-5, the J gene TRBJ1-1; tentatively, D is TRBD1 (6 bases). Germline lookup yields CDR1 SGHKS and CDR2 YYEKEE (reference sequence). The CDR3 sequence is 14 residues long. Deletions cut 0 bases from V and 2 bases from J, with 8 bases between. This CDR3 is CASSLVGGNTEAFF. CDR3 coding DNA: TGTGCCAGCAGCTTGGTAGGGGGAAACACTGAAGCTTTCTTT.

This chain links TRBV6-6 with TRBJ1-2, with D tentatively TRBD1 (6 bases). Between the trimmed V and J ends, which lost 5 bases and 5 bases, there was a span of 12 bases. This CDR3 region has 13 residues. Germline V gene lookup returns CDR1 MNHNY and CDR2 SVGAGI (reference sequence). The CDR3 sequence: CASSTTGDYGYTF. The CDR3 nucleotides are TGTGCCAGCAGTACGACAGGTGATTATGGCTACACCTTC.

The table lists this clone with a count of one. V gene TRBV3-1 (or the pseudogene TRBV3-2) combines with J gene TRBJ2-7; weak D call: TRBD1 (6 bases). Trimming removed 5 bases from V and 2 bases from J, with 16 bases in between. The length of the CDR3 is 15 residues. CDR1 is LGHDT, CDR2 YNNKEL, per germline (reference sequence). DNA for the CDR3: TGTGCCAGCAGCACGAGGACAGCGGCCCCCTACGAGCAGTACTTC. Amino acids: CASSTRTAAPYEQYF.

The chain recombines TRBV9 with TRBJ2-3; TRBD2 might be the D (6 bases). This CDR3 region has 14 residues. Germline V gene sequence: CDR1 SGDLS, CDR2 YYNGEE. Trimming cost V 2 bases and J 6 bases, with 13 bases left between them. The CDR3 loop reads CASSVGGARDTQYF. CDR3 sequence (DNA): TGTGCCAGCAGCGTGGGCGGGGCGCGGGATACGCAGTATTTT.

This chain links TRBV2 with TRBJ1-2; 7 bases line up with TRBD1. V trimming: 8 bases; J trimming: 1 base; junction bases outside the gene matches: 4. Germline CDR1 and CDR2: SNHLY and FYNNEI. The CDR3 contains 13 residues. CDR3 amino acids: CASGGTVNYGYTF. The CDR3 DNA sequence: TGTGCCAGCGGAGGGACAGTTAACTATGGCTACACCTTC.

The V call is TRBV30, the J call TRBJ1-4; 10 positions match TRBD1. After removal of 1 base from V and 2 bases from J, the junction contained 4 bases not matched to a gene. Germline CDR1 reads GTSNPN; CDR2 reads SVGIG (reference sequence). The CDR3 is 16 residues long. The CDR3 DNA reads as TGTGCCTGGAGTGGACAGGGGGCGTCCACTAATGAAAAACTGTTTTTT. It yields the protein CAWSGQGASTNEKLFF.

In this sample, this clone turned up once. The genes are TRBV24-1 and TRBJ2-5; maybe TRBD1 (6 bases). CDR3 length equals 16 residues. The germline CDR1 and CDR2 sequences are KGHDR and SFDVKD. Trimming took 5 bases from V and 4 from J, leaving 19 bases between them. The CDR3 is CATSVQTQGSGETQYF. The DNA for the CDR3 is TGTGCCACCAGTGTCCAAACTCAGGGGTCCGGAGAGACCCAGTACTTC.

The V gene is TRBV5-1, the J gene TRBJ2-1; 9 nucleotides align to TRBD2. The germline CDR1 and CDR2 sequences are SGHRS and YFSETQ. Unmatched junction bases numbered 10, after V lost 4 bases and J lost 8 bases. The CDR3 sequence is 15 residues long. The CDR3 coding sequence is TGCGCCAGCAGCACGGGCGGGAGGGCTTCGGATGAGCAGTTCTTC. Its protein product is CASSTGGRASDEQFF.

V is TRBV20-1 and J is TRBJ2-3; D is unclear. From germline, CDR1 is DFQATT and CDR2 SNEGSKA (reference sequence). The V and J ends lost 6 bases and 2 bases respectively, with 6 bases between them. This CDR3 comprises 11 residues. The CDR3 nucleotides read TGCAGTGCGAGCTACACAGATACGCAGTATTTT. It specifies CSASYTDTQYF.

This clone was counted only a few times. The V call is TRBV28, the J call TRBJ1-2; TRBD1 matches 9 bases. V was pared by 4 bases and J by 1 base, with 4 bases of the junction left unmatched. This CDR3 has 15 amino acids. The germline CDR1 and CDR2 sequences are MDHEN and SYDVKM. The CDR3 DNA follows: TGTGCCAGCAGTTCAGGACAGGGGCTTAACTATGGCTACACCTTC. It codes for CASSSGQGLNYGYTF.

The sample holds one count of this clone. The CDR3 is CASSVGLAPDTQYF. The CDR3 bases are TGTGCCAGCAGCGTAGGTCTAGCCCCAGATACGCAGTATTTT. The J gene is TRBJ2-3, the V gene TRBV9; the D gene is possibly TRBD2 (5 bases). Trimming removed 0 bases from V and 4 bases from J, with 9 bases in between. The germline gives CDR1 SGDLS, CDR2 YYNGEE. This CDR3 region has 14 residues.

This clone was seen a single time. Being one base from a much bigger clone, this may be a read error. Other nucleotide sequences in the sample specify the same CDR3. V usage is TRBV7-8 and J usage is TRBJ1-5; 10 positions agree with TRBD1. Germline CDR1 and CDR2: SGHVS and FQNEAQ. The CDR3 is 18 residues long. The CDR3 region is CASSSGTGALNNNQPQHF. As DNA, the CDR3 is TGTGCCAGCAGCTCCGGGACAGGGGCTTTAAACAATAATCAACCCCAGCATTTT.

This chain uses TRBV3-1 (or the pseudogene TRBV3-2) with TRBJ1-1; possibly TRBD1 for D (5 bases). Trimming took 8 bases from V and 8 from J, leaving 12 bases between them. Germline V gives CDR1 LGHDT, CDR2 YNNKEL (reference sequence). CDR3 length equals 11 residues. CDR3 in amino acids: CASGVDSEAFF. The CDR3 DNA sequence: TGTGCCAGCGGCGTAGACAGCGAAGCTTTCTTT.

The rearrangement uses TRBV5-1 and TRBJ1-2; D is uncertain. This CDR3 is built from 14 residues. Germline CDR1 and CDR2: SGHRS and YFSETQ. V lost 4 bases, J lost 4 bases, and 14 bases lay in between. The CDR3, as DNA: TGCGCCAGCAGCCCCGACAAGAAAGGCTATGGCTACACCTTC. Its translation is CASSPDKKGYGYTF.

This chain uses TRBV14 with TRBJ1-3; maybe TRBD1 (5 bases). This CDR3 is 14 amino acids long. The V gene's germline CDR1 is SGHDN and CDR2 FVKESK. Trimming removed 2 bases from V and 4 bases from J, with 9 bases in between. CDR3 in amino acids: CASSQLGGGNTIYF. DNA for the CDR3: TGTGCCAGCAGCCAACTGGGGGGAGGAAACACCATATATTTT.

The chain combines TRBV27 with TRBJ1-5; TRBD1 is a possible D gene (5 bases). This CDR3 is 17 amino acids long. Germline lookup yields CDR1 MNHEY and CDR2 SMNVEV (reference sequence). The ends were cut back, 2 bases at V and 3 bases at J, with 17 bases in the middle. In DNA form, the CDR3 reads TGTGCCAGCAGTTTAGATTCGCAGAAAGGGGCCAATCAGCCCCAGCATTTT. It codes for CASSLDSQKGANQPQHF.

The gene calls are TRBV4-1 and TRBJ2-7; possibly TRBD1 for D (6 bases). The germline CDR1 and CDR2 sequences are MGHRA and YSYEKL. V lost 2 bases to trimming and J lost 0 bases, with 11 bases between them. This CDR3 has 15 residues. The CDR3 nucleotides read TGCGCCAGCAGCCAACCGACAGGCAGCTCCTACGAGCAGTACTTC. Protein product: CASSQPTGSSYEQYF.